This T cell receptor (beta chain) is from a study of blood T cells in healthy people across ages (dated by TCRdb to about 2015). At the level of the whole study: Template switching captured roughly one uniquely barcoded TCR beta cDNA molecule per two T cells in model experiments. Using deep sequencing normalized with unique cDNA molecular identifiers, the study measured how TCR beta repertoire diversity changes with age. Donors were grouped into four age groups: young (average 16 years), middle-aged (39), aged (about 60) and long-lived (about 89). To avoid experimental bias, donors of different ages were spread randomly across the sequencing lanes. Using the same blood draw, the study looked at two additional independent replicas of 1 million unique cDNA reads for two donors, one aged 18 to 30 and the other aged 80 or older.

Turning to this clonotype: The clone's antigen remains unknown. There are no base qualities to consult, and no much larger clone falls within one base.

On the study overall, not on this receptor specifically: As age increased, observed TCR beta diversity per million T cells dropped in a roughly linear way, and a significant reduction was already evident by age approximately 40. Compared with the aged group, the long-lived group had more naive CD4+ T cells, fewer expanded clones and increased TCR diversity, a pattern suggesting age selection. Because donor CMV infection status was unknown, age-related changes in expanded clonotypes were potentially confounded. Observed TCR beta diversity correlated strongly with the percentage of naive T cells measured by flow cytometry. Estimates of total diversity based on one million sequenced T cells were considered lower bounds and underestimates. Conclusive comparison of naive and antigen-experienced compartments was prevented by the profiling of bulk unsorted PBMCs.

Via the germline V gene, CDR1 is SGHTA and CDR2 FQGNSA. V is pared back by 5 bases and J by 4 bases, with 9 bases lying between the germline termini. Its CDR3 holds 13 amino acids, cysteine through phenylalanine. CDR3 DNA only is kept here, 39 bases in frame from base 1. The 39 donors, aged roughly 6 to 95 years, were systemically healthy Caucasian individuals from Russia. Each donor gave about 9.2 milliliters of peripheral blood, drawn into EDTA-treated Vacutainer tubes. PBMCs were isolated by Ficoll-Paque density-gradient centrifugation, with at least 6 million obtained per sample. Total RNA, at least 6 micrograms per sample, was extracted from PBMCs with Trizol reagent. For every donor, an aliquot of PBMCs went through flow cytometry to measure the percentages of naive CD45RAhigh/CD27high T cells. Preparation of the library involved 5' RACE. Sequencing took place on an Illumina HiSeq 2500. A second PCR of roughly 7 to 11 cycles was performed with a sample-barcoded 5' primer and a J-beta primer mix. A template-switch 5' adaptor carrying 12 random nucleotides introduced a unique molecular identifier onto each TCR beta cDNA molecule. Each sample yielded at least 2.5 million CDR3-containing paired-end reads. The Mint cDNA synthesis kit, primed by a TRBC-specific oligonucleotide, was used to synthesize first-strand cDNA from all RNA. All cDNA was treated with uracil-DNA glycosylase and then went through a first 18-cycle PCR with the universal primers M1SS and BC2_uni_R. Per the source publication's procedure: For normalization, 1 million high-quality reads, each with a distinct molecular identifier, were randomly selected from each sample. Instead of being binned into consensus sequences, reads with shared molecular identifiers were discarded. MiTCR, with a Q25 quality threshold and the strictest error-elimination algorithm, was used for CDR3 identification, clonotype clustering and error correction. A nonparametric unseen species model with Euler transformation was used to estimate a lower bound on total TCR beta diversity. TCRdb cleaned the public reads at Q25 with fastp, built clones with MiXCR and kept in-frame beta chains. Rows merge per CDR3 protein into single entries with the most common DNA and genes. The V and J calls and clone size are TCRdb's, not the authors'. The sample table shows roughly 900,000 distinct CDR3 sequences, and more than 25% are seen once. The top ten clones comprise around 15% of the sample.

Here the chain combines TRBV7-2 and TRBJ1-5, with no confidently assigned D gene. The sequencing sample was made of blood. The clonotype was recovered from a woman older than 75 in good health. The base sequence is TGTGCCAGCAGCCGGGAGCATAATCAGCCCCAGCATTTT. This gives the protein CASSREHNQPQHF.